What follows is one T cell receptor beta chain and its context. These data originate in a study of blood T cell repertoires in COVID-19. Study-level information: Sites in the United States, Italy and Spain provided acute and convalescent COVID-19 samples. The cDNA or gDNA used as material had been derived from T cells, B-cell-depleted T cells, or PBMCs.

Unmatched junction bases numbered 0, after V lost 3 bases and J lost 4 bases. From germline, CDR1 is LNHDA and CDR2 SQIVND (reference sequence). There are 13 residues in the CDR3. Per the study methods: Counts of nucleated cells, estimated from reference gene primer amplification, were obtained. TCRdb's copy holds only in-frame clones and misses some; the assay was immunoSEQ multiplex PCR. V and J calls and clone size are given by that table; D and trimming were obtained from the DNA. The sample records about 160,000 clones, 80% to 90% being singletons. This clonotype was obtained from a woman in her 70s with acute or convalescent COVID-19. The chain uses TRBV19 and TRBJ2-3, with TRBD2 matching 8 bases. Sequencing used peripheral blood. The CDR3 sequence is CASSMGLADTQYF. CDR3 nucleotide sequence: TGTGCCAGTAGTATGGGACTAGCAGATACGCAGTATTTT.